These 20 T cell receptor beta chains share one sample of origin, sequenced in a study of blood T cell repertoires in COVID-19. Repertoires were generated with immunoSEQ multiplex PCR, while TCRdb's copy carries only in-frame clones and drops some. The table has roughly 180,000 clones, about four fifths seen once. Sequencing used peripheral blood. These receptors all stem from a woman in her sixties or seventies with COVID-19, enrolled during active disease.

This clone has more than one count but fewer than ten. V gene TRBV5-1 combines with J gene TRBJ2-1; 9 bases match TRBD2. V trimming: 6 bases; J trimming: 6 bases; junction bases outside the gene matches: 7. This CDR3 has 14 residues. From germline, CDR1 is SGHRS and CDR2 YFSETQ. CDR3 sequence: CASNPRGGPNEQFF. The CDR3 bases are TGCGCCAGCAACCCGCGGGGGGGCCCCAATGAGCAGTTCTTC.

The V gene is TRBV27, the J gene TRBJ2-1; 7 positions match TRBD1. This CDR3 is 13 amino acids long. V gave up 6 bases and J gave up 5 bases; unmatched junction bases: 4. Germline V gene lookup returns CDR1 MNHEY and CDR2 SMNVEV (reference sequence). CDR3 protein: CASRRTGDNEQFF. For the CDR3, the DNA is TGTGCCAGCAGACGAACAGGGGACAATGAGCAGTTCTTC.

This chain uses TRBV30 with TRBJ2-1; 14 bases align to TRBD2. This CDR3 is built from 15 residues. Trimming cost V 5 bases and J 7 bases; bases outside gene matches: 7. Germline CDR1 is GTSNPN and CDR2 is SVGIG (reference sequence). As DNA, the CDR3 is TGTGCCTGGGGACAGACTAGCGGGAGGGCAAATGAGCAGTTCTTC. This gives the protein CAWGQTSGRANEQFF.

The chain recombines TRBV2 with TRBJ1-4, with TRBD1 matching 7 bases. Germline V lookup: CDR1 SNHLY, CDR2 FYNNEI. The CDR3 is 14 amino acids. Trimming took 10 bases from V and 1 from J; bases not matched to a gene: 6. Here the CDR3 reads CATRQGRTNEKLFF. For the CDR3, the DNA is TGTGCCACCAGACAGGGTAGAACTAATGAAAAACTGTTTTTT.

The J gene is TRBJ1-5, the V gene TRBV28; 9 nucleotides line up with TRBD1. This CDR3 spans 18 amino acids. Germline CDR1 MDHEN, CDR2 SYDVKM. V lost 6 bases and J lost 0; bases outside the gene matches: 12. CDR3 protein: CASSQGQGAYFSNQPQHF. CDR3 DNA sequence: TGTGCCAGCAGCCAGGGACAGGGAGCCTATTTTAGCAATCAGCCCCAGCATTTT.

The chain joins TRBV27 to TRBJ2-5; D possibly corresponds to TRBD2 (5 bases). The germline CDR1 and CDR2 sequences are MNHEY and SMNVEV (reference sequence). With 5 bases removed from V and 9 bases from J, the gap between germline ends came to 13 bases. The CDR3 length is 12 residues. The CDR3 reads CASSGTLGAQYF. The CDR3 nucleotides read TGTGCCAGCAGTGGCACCCTCGGGGCCCAGTACTTC.

The chain combines TRBV15 with TRBJ1-5; TRBD1 matches 10 bases. The ends lost 3 bases at V and 4 bases at J; junction bases unmatched: 6. Germline CDR1 reads LNHNV; CDR2 reads YYDKDF (reference sequence). The CDR3 totals 16 residues. The chain's CDR3 is CATSSYGTGENQPQHF. In DNA, the CDR3 is TGTGCCACCAGCAGCTACGGGACAGGGGAGAATCAGCCCCAGCATTTT.

This chain connects TRBV9 to TRBJ1-1; 9 bases map to TRBD1. Trimming took 4 bases from V and 4 from J; bases not matched to a gene: 8. Germline assignment: CDR1 SGDLS and CDR2 YYNGEE. The CDR3 sequence is 15 residues long. CDR3 nucleotide sequence: TGTGCCAGCAGCTCCCAGACAGGGGGAGTCACTGAAGCTTTCTTT. Its translation: CASSSQTGGVTEAFF.

The DNA for the CDR3 is TGTGCCTGGAGTGTAGACGGCGGGGCTAGCTCCTACGAGCAGTACTTC. This gives the protein CAWSVDGGASSYEQYF. The rearrangement joins TRBV30 to TRBJ2-7, with D maybe TRBD2 (6 bases). Germline V gene lookup returns CDR1 GTSNPN and CDR2 SVGIG (reference sequence). The germline V and J ends were trimmed by 0 bases and 0 bases, with 15 bases remaining between them. This CDR3 is built from 16 residues.

J is TRBJ1-5 and V is TRBV9; 11 nucleotides align to TRBD1. J gave up 1 base and V 3 bases, and 3 bases lay outside the gene matches. The CDR3 runs to 16 residues. Germline values: CDR1 SGDLS, CDR2 YYNGEE. The CDR3 bases are TGTGCCAGCAGCGGGACAGGGGGCGAGAGCAATCAGCCCCAGCATTTT. This translates into CASSGTGGESNQPQHF.

The chain employs TRBV18 and TRBJ2-5, with 12 bases aligning to TRBD2. Germline CDR1 KGHSH, CDR2 LQKENI. The CDR3 is 15 residues long. V was pared by 3 bases and J by 2 bases, with 1 base of the junction left unmatched. The CDR3: CASSPGLAGQETQYF. CDR3 bases: TGTGCCAGCTCACCCGGACTAGCGGGGCAAGAGACCCAGTACTTC.

This chain joins TRBV28 and TRBJ2-6; possibly TRBD1 for D (5 bases). Germline V CDR1 and CDR2: MDHEN, SYDVKM. The CDR3 has 17 residues. V lost 5 bases, J lost 1 base, and 15 bases lay in between. The CDR3 DNA sequence: TGTGCCAGCAGTCCTCACACCAGGGTTTCTGGGGCCAACGTCCTGACTTTC. Translation: CASSPHTRVSGANVLTF. The whole variable domain, remainder taken from reference TRBV28 and TRBJ2-6, is DVKVTQSSRYLVKRTGEKVFLECVQDMDHENMFWYRQDPGLGLRLIYFSYDVKMKEKGDIPEGYSVSREKKERFSLILESASTNQTSMYLCASSPHTRVSGANVLTFGAGSRLTVL.

The chain has TRBV7-2 and TRBJ2-5; TRBD1 is a possible D gene (6 bases). Germline CDR1 is SGHTA and CDR2 is FQGNSA. This CDR3 comprises 14 residues. The V gene lost 2 bases and the J gene lost 4 bases, with 11 bases spanning the gap. The CDR3 protein is CASSLTGTTETQYF. The CDR3 DNA is TGTGCCAGCAGCTTAACCGGGACAACAGAGACCCAGTACTTC. Together with reference TRBV7-2 and TRBJ2-5, the CDR3 gives the full variable domain: GAGVSQSPSNKVTEKGKDVELRCDPISGHTALYWYRQSLGQGLEFLIYFQGNSAPDKSGLPSDRFSAERTGGSVSTLTIQRTQQEDSAVYLCASSLTGTTETQYFGPGTRLLVL.

This clone has just a few counts. The V and J genes are TRBV19 and TRBJ1-2; TRBD1 matches at 12 bases. Per germline, CDR1 LNHDA and CDR2 SQIVND (reference sequence). The CDR3 runs to 13 residues. The J segment lost 8 bases and the V segment lost 7 bases, leaving 5 bases of the junction unmatched. CDR3 sequence: CASTWDRGRGYTF. As DNA, the CDR3 is TGTGCCAGTACTTGGGACAGGGGGCGAGGCTACACCTTC.

The genes are TRBV6-5 and TRBJ1-4, with a weak D call TRBD1 (6 bases). This CDR3 is 15 amino acids long. Trimming removed 9 bases at V and 3 bases at J, with 17 bases between. Per the germline V gene, CDR1 is MNHEY and CDR2 is SVGAGI. CDR3 sequence (DNA): TGTGCCAGTGCCCCGTCGGGACAAGCTAATGAAAAACTGTTTTTT. It specifies CASAPSGQANEKLFF.

The chain is built from TRBV6-2 or TRBV6-3 and TRBJ1-5; D is possibly TRBD1 (6 bases). Trimming took off 5 bases at V and 0 bases at J, with 11 bases between the two ends. Germline V lookup: CDR1 MNHEY, CDR2 SVGEGT. The CDR3 totals 15 residues. CDR3 amino acids: CASSKTGISNQPQHF. In DNA, the CDR3 is TGTGCCAGCAGTAAAACAGGGATTAGCAATCAGCCCCAGCATTTT.

V is TRBV4-3 and J is TRBJ1-2; 8 bases fit TRBD1. The ends lost 4 bases at V and 8 bases at J; junction bases unmatched: 9. There are 14 residues in the CDR3. The germline gives CDR1 LGHNA, CDR2 YSLEER. CDR3 protein: CASSPGTGRSGYTF. Written as DNA, the CDR3 is TGCGCCAGCAGCCCCGGGACAGGTAGGAGCGGCTACACCTTC.

The rearrangement joins TRBV2 to TRBJ1-5; tentatively, D is TRBD1 (6 bases). Germline assignment: CDR1 SNHLY and CDR2 FYNNEI. The CDR3 is 15 amino acids. V was cut by 6 bases and J by 0 bases, with 12 bases left in between. The CDR3 region has the DNA TGTGCCAGCAGCGATTTCAGGGGTAGCAATCAGCCCCAGCATTTT. Amino acid sequence: CASSDFRGSNQPQHF.

The rearrangement uses TRBV7-2 and TRBJ1-2; no clear D. CDR1 is SGHTA and CDR2 is FQGNSA in the germline V gene. The CDR3 totals 14 residues. The V end was cut by 5 bases, the J end by 5 bases, with 15 bases between. As DNA, the CDR3 is TGTGCCAGCAGCCTCACGGCAGCGACGTATGGCTACACCTTC. Its protein product is CASSLTAATYGYTF.

The chain combines TRBV5-1 with TRBJ2-1; 13 nucleotides match TRBD2. The CDR3 consists of 16 residues. J gave up 12 bases and V 4 bases, and 13 bases lay outside the gene matches. Germline V gene data show CDR1 as SGHRS and CDR2 as YFSETQ. CDR3 bases: TGCGCCAGCAGCGAACATCCGGGACTAGCGGGGTTACTGCAGTTCTTC. Its translation is CASSEHPGLAGLLQFF.